Reported below is one T cell receptor (beta chain). This entry comes from a study of blood T cell repertoires in COVID-19. As for the study in general: The United States, Italy and Spain supplied acute and convalescent COVID-19 samples. Sources were T cells, B-cell-depleted T cells, or PBMCs; the material itself was cDNA or gDNA.

Study processing details: Researchers report that nucleated cell counts were estimated from reference gene primer amplification. Repertoires were generated with immunoSEQ multiplex PCR, while TCRdb's copy carries only in-frame clones and drops some. The DNA gave D and trimming, while V, J and clone size come from that table. The sample records some 200,000 clones, roughly 85% being singletons. This CDR3 is 16 amino acids long. The germline CDR1 and CDR2 sequences are SNHLY and FYNNEI. Germline trimming cut 6 bases from V and 0 bases from J; bases unmatched to any gene: 8. V gene TRBV2 combines with J gene TRBJ1-5; 7 nucleotides align to TRBD1. The source material was peripheral blood. The TCR comes from a man aged 50 to 60 who had recovered from COVID-19. CDR3 protein: CASRDRFFNSNQPQHF. DNA for the CDR3: TGTGCCAGCAGGGACAGGTTCTTTAATAGCAATCAGCCCCAGCATTTT.